The next 9 T cell receptor beta chains were all read from a single sample in a study of T cells in localized non-small cell lung cancer. The data were produced by immunoSEQ multiplex PCR, yet TCRdb's version contains in-frame clones alone and is incomplete. The sample lists 100,000 to 150,000 clones, 89% occurring once. This material consisted of peripheral blood, taken before any cancer treatment. All receptors come from a female donor aged 60 or older with stage I lung adenocarcinoma.

The V call is TRBV5-1, the J call TRBJ2-6; D is unresolved. Looked up from germline, CDR1 is SGHRS and CDR2 is YFSETQ. The CDR3 has 15 residues. The V and J ends lost 6 bases and 0 bases respectively, with 10 bases between them. The CDR3 protein is CASTRADSGANVLTF. The CDR3 nucleotides are TGCGCCAGCACCCGGGCGGACTCTGGGGCCAACGTCCTGACTTTC.

The chain links TRBV9 to TRBJ1-2; 8 bases line up with TRBD1. The CDR3 consists of 15 residues. The germline gives CDR1 SGDLS, CDR2 YYNGEE. Losses at the gene ends were 4 bases for V and 3 bases for J; bases not matched to a gene: 8. CDR3 loop: CASSPGQGPYYGYTF. CDR3 sequence (DNA): TGTGCCAGCAGCCCTGGACAGGGTCCGTACTATGGCTACACCTTC.

The chain joins TRBV7-3 to TRBJ2-1; TRBD2 aligns across 9 bases. The CDR3 runs to 16 residues. Germline lookup yields CDR1 SGHTA and CDR2 FQGTGA. The trim removed 1 base at V and 3 bases at J, leaving 4 bases unmatched. CDR3 in amino acids: CASSLKASGIYNEQFF. CDR3 nucleotides: TGTGCCAGCAGCTTAAAGGCTAGCGGGATCTACAATGAGCAGTTCTTC.

The J gene is TRBJ2-5, the V gene TRBV27; the D gene is possibly TRBD1 (5 bases). Germline values: CDR1 MNHEY, CDR2 SMNVEV (reference sequence). This CDR3 has 13 residues. The germline V and J ends were trimmed by 3 bases and 4 bases, with 9 bases remaining between them. This CDR3 is CASSFRRGETQYF. The DNA for the CDR3 is TGTGCCAGCAGTTTTCGAAGGGGAGAGACCCAGTACTTC.

The CDR3 nucleotides read TGTGCCAGCGGGACACAAGATAATCAGCCCCAGCATTTT. Its protein is CASGTQDNQPQHF. V and J are TRBV28 and TRBJ1-5; possible D gene TRBD1, 6 bases. With 8 bases removed from V and 4 bases from J, the gap between germline ends came to 12 bases. The germline V gene has CDR1 MDHEN and CDR2 SYDVKM. CDR3 size: 13 residues.

The chain joins TRBV9 to TRBJ1-2, with D hard to call. The CDR3 has 13 amino acids. Germline V gene sequence: CDR1 SGDLS, CDR2 YYNGEE. V was clipped by 0 bases and J by 6 bases, with 9 bases between them. The CDR3 DNA sequence: TGTGCCAGCAGCGTAGGGTTCACGGATGGCTACACCTTC. Its translation is CASSVGFTDGYTF.

The gene calls are TRBV9 and TRBJ2-5, with 10 bases aligning to TRBD1. Per the germline V gene, CDR1 is SGDLS and CDR2 is YYNGEE. CDR3 length equals 14 residues. Trimming took 2 bases from V and 4 from J; bases not matched to a gene: 2. CDR3 bases: TGTGCCAGCAGCGTGGGACAGGGGTTAGAGACCCAGTACTTC. Its translation: CASSVGQGLETQYF.

J is TRBJ2-5 and V is TRBV5-1, with 12 bases lining up with TRBD2. The germline CDR1 and CDR2 sequences are SGHRS and YFSETQ. The CDR3 extends over 15 amino acids. The trim removed 6 bases at V and 1 base at J, leaving 4 bases unmatched. CDR3 residues: CASKGTSGFQETQYF. The CDR3 nucleotides read TGCGCCAGCAAGGGGACTAGCGGGTTCCAAGAGACCCAGTACTTC.

The chain has TRBV5-5 and TRBJ2-7, with TRBD1 matching 9 bases. CDR3 length: 16 residues. Unmatched junction bases numbered 12, after V lost 4 bases and J lost 4 bases. Germline lookup yields CDR1 SGHKS and CDR2 YYEKEE (reference sequence). Here the CDR3 reads CASSTLGETGGYEQYF. The CDR3 bases are TGTGCCAGCAGCACCCTTGGGGAGACAGGGGGATACGAGCAGTACTTC.